Included here is one T cell receptor beta chain sequence, with context. Antigen: not known. The germline gene is not matched at one end of the junction; a read error may be the cause. The sample belongs to a study of cytomegalovirus exposure and HLA in healthy donors. Broader study findings: Immune exposure was documented only through CMV serostatus. Productive status was seen about 87% or about 30% of the time for most TCR beta V segments in an earlier analysis. Investigators reported 150 to 200 TCR beta chains as tied to cytomegalovirus.

The CDR3 totals 15 residues. The V gene's germline CDR1 is SSHAT and CDR2 FNYEAQ (reference sequence). Vbeta (60) and Jbeta (13) primers were used in the PCR. Per the authors' pipeline: Unique TCR beta chains totaled some 80 million in a later count, with 8.5 million to 12 million of them shared. Clones were read by immunoSEQ multiplex PCR, and TCRdb kept only the in-frame ones, dropping some. That table furnishes V, J and clone size, whereas the DNA furnished D and trimming. The data contain about 150,000 clones, about two thirds of them seen just once; the ten biggest clones take up under 11%. The chain recombines TRBV7-7 with TRBJ2-1; 9 nucleotides align to TRBD2. Sequencing was done on a sample of PBMCs. The TCR was taken from a man younger than 40 in good health and CMV-seropositive. The DNA for the CDR3 is TGTGCTAGCAGTCCGCGGGAGGGCCTCGACAATGAGCAGTTCTTC. Translated: CASSPREGLDNEQFF.